The entry below describes one T cell receptor beta chain. The sample belongs to a study of blood T cell repertoires in COVID-19. Per germline, CDR1 SGHRS and CDR2 YFSETQ. V was shortened by 0 bases and J by 5 bases, with 9 bases between the two germline ends. This CDR3 has 14 amino acids. Data came from immunoSEQ multiplex PCR; TCRdb stores just in-frame clones and leaves some out. The data contain 250,000 to 300,000 clones, about nine tenths of them singletons. The clonotype comes from a woman between 40 and 55 years old who had recovered from COVID-19. Material: PBMCs or T cells enriched from blood (not recorded which). This sequence joins TRBV5-1 and TRBJ1-5; a weak D match, TRBD1 (5 bases). Here the CDR3 reads CASSLVGGDQPQHF. For the CDR3, the DNA is TGCGCCAGCAGCTTGGTGGGGGGGGATCAGCCCCAGCATTTT.